The rows below give T cell receptor beta chains drawn from one sample of a study of regulatory T cells in long-lasting Graves disease. TCRdb passed the multiplex PCR reads through MiXCR, listing each CDR3 protein once. This sample has a few hundred thousand distinct CDR3 sequences, with less than 25% found just once. The sample in question was peripheral blood mononuclear cells (PBMCs), obtained when the disease was refractory, from a patient treated with antithyroid drugs. The receptors here all came from a female donor with Graves disease. Both conserved end residues are part of each CDR3. A D gene is named only where the DNA matches it firmly. Part of the rows lack a size; the others show once, few, many or a class for expanded clones.

many,NA,TRBV28,TRBJ1-1,TGTGCCAGCAGTTTGACGGGACCGGGGAGGAACACTGAAGCTTTCTTT,CASSLTGPGRNTEAFF
few,TRBD1,TRBV6-1,TRBJ2-7,TGTGCCAGCGGGACAGTAGCCTACGAGCAGTACTTC,CASGTVAYEQYF
NA,NA,TRBV4-3,TRBJ1-1,TGCGCCAGCAGCCCGAAAACGGGGCAGATGAACACTGAAGCTTTCTTT,CASSPKTGQMNTEAFF
many,NA,TRBV28,TRBJ2-5,TGTGCCAGCAGCTCGCCAGGACTACTTCTCGCTTCACAAGAGACCCAGTACTTC,CASSSPGLLLASQETQYF
many,TRBD2,TRBV28,TRBJ2-7,TGTGCCACCGAGGCGGGGGGTTACGAGCAGTACTTC,CATEAGGYEQYF
NA,NA,TRBV20-1,TRBJ2-7,TGCAGTGCTTCTAGATCCCCCGAGCAGTACTTC,CSASRSPEQYF
many,NA,TRBV15,TRBJ2-7,TGTGCCACCAGCAGAGATCTAGGCAGGGGAGGGGAGCAGTACTTC,CATSRDLGRGGEQYF
NA,NA,TRBV20-1,TRBJ2-4,TGCAGTGCCGTCCCGGACGGAGGTCCGAGCATTCAGTACTTC,CSAVPDGGPSIQYF
NA,NA,TRBV19,TRBJ2-7,TGTGCCAGTAGTTTCTCCCTGGACAGACTATACGAGCAGTACTTC,CASSFSLDRLYEQYF
NA,NA,TRBV5-5,TRBJ1-2,TGTGCCAGCAGCTTGTCGGATGGGGGGTATTATGGCTACACCTTC,CASSLSDGGYYGYTF
NA,NA,TRBV7-9,TRBJ1-3,TGTGCCAGCAGCTTATGGGACCAACTAAGGGGAAACACCATATATTTT,CASSLWDQLRGNTIYF
NA,TRBD1,TRBV7-6,TRBJ1-2,TGTGCCAGCAGCTCGACTACAGGGGCGAACTATGGCTACACCTTC,CASSSTTGANYGYTF
NA,TRBD1,TRBV5-6,TRBJ2-7,TGTGCCAGCAGCCGTCGAAGGACAGGGTTCTACGAGCAGTACTTC,CASSRRRTGFYEQYF
NA,NA,TRBV15,TRBJ2-5,TGTGCCACCGTCAGAGATCGGAGTAGCAGAGAGACCCAGTACTTC,CATVRDRSSRETQYF
NA,TRBD1,TRBV15,TRBJ1-3,TGTGCCACCAGCTTCATCAGGGGGGCCAGCTCTGGAAACACCATATATTTT,CATSFIRGASSGNTIYF